This T cell receptor (beta chain) was captured in a study of preoperative IRX-2 immunotherapy in early breast cancer. TCRdb's copy holds only in-frame clones and misses some; the assay was immunoSEQ multiplex PCR. Among 40,000 or so clones listed, less than 95% were seen once. Documented treatment: preoperative locoregional IRX-2 cytokine immunotherapy. Preoperative locoregional IRX-2 cytokine immunotherapy was tested in the phase Ib source study. The CDR3 length is 17 residues. The germline V and J ends were trimmed by 0 bases and 4 bases, with 19 bases remaining between them. Germline-derived CDR1 and CDR2 are LGHNA and YSLEER.

Sequenced here: tumor tissue, sampled after IRX-2 immunotherapy. The chain joins TRBV4-3 to TRBJ2-7; D remains ambiguous. The sequence derives from a human donor with breast cancer. The CDR3 sequence is CASSQEWVSRTLYEQYF. In DNA, the CDR3 is TGCGCCAGCAGCCAAGAATGGGTGAGCCGTACCTTATACGAGCAGTACTTC.